This T cell receptor beta chain was identified during a study of blood T cell repertoires in COVID-19 (TCRdb year 2020). About the full investigation: The collaborator samples originated in the United States, Italy and Spain and spanned the acute and convalescent phases of COVID-19. Nearly every sample came with metadata listing a de-identified subject ID, COVID-19 status, age in years and sex. Where HLA class I and class II types were available, the types were taken from metadata supplied by the sample provider, not from assay-based typing. The prospective study material was composed of cDNA or gDNA derived from T cells, B-cell-depleted T cells, or PBMCs. The repertoires were released in a freely available public database intended as a resource for research on the immune response to SARS-CoV-2. Deeply sampled blood TCRbeta repertoires from subjects exposed to, actively infected with, or recovered from COVID-19 were included in the dataset. Samples were obtained from the ongoing ImmuneRACE study (first 160 participants) and from about 1,300 subjects provided by 6 global collaborators.

Each collaborating institution followed its own protocols to collect whole blood in K2EDTA tubes. Collaborator samples were shipped for TCRbeta analysis as frozen whole blood, isolated PBMCs, or DNA extracted from either sample type. The immunoSEQ Assay, a bias-controlled multiplex PCR, was used to amplify TCRbeta CDR3 regions from genomic DNA. The published analysis was carried out like this. Within the assay, amplification of reference gene primers was used to estimate how many nucleated cells each sample contained. Sequence reads were collapsed and filtered to measure the absolute abundance of every unique TCRbeta CDR3 rearrangement. Productive Simpson clonality was computed per sample as the square root of Simpson's diversity index over productive rearrangements. The clones in this table, taken by TCRdb from immuneACCESS, are in-frame only. Not every clone is retained; where verified, under half of the shortfall comes from an unresolved V gene, and the cause of the rest is unknown. Clone size and the V and J calls come from that table; the DNA yielded D and trimming. In this sample the table shows around 130,000 clones, roughly 91% of which occur a single time. The ten largest account for 18% of the sample.

About this clone: No cognate antigen has been identified for it. Base qualities are not recorded, but no much larger clone differs from it by a single base.

The CDR3, cysteine through phenylalanine, is 16 amino acids long. Only the CDR3 DNA stays, 48 bases, in frame from base 1. The germline V gene encodes CDR1 SGHVS and CDR2 FNYEAQ. Trimming takes 1 base off V and 9 bases off J; junction bases not matched to a gene: 9. The investigation overall reported the following: The amount of clinical and demographic metadata varied by source and participant and was provided uncurated.

This clonotype was obtained from a man between 45 and 60 years old with active or convalescent COVID-19. The sequencing input was peripheral blood. Here the chain combines TRBV7-6 and TRBJ2-1, with 10 bases matching TRBD1. The bases read TGTGCCAGCAGCTTAGGGGACAGGGGCAGAATGGCTGAGCAGTTCTTC. It is translated as CASSLGDRGRMAEQFF.